The rows below give T cell receptor beta chains drawn from one sample of a study of CD8+CD57+ T cells in acquired aplastic anemia. TCRdb processed the reads anew with MiXCR; each CDR3 protein has one entry. This sample has 200,000 to 250,000 distinct CDR3 sequences; approximately 51% occur once, and the top ten carry 15% to 20%. Sequenced: sorted CD4+, CD8+, or CD8+CD57+ T cells (not recorded which) from PBMCs. The receptors originated from a human donor with aplastic anemia. The CDR3 runs from the conserved cysteine through the conserved F or W. A D gene is named only where the DNA matches it firmly. Clone size is not always given. Where it is, it says once, few, many or a class for expanded clones.

V gene	clone size	J gene	D gene	CDR3 DNA	CDR3 protein
TRBV10-3	few	TRBJ2-7	TRBD1	TGTGCCATCAGTGAAAAACAGGGGGCGTACGAGCAGTACTTC	CAISEKQGAYEQYF
TRBV7-9	NA	TRBJ2-6	TRBD2	TGTGCCAGCACCTGGTTAGCGGGGGGGGCCAACGTCCTGACTTTC	CASTWLAGGANVLTF
TRBV10-3	NA	TRBJ1-5	NA	TGTTCCATCAGTGAGGGCCCTAATCAGCCCCAGCATTTT	CSISEGPNQPQHF
TRBV5-1	many	TRBJ1-1	NA	TGCGCCAGCAGAGACCTGAACACTGAAGCTTTCTTT	CASRDLNTEAFF
TRBV11-2	many	TRBJ2-5	TRBD1	TGTGCCAGCAGCGTGGACAGGGATGAGACCCAGTACTTC	CASSVDRDETQYF
TRBV7-3	NA	TRBJ2-1	NA	TGTGCCAGCAGCCCCGGGGAGGACGAGCAGTTCTTC	CASSPGEDEQFF
TRBV2	NA	TRBJ2-1	NA	TGTGCCAGCACTGGCCTTGACGGCCCGGGCAATGAGCAGTTCTTC	CASTGLDGPGNEQFF
TRBV19	many	TRBJ1-2	TRBD1	TGTGCCAGTAGTCCAGAGACAGGGCACTATGGCTACACCTTC	CASSPETGHYGYTF
TRBV7-2	many	TRBJ1-6	NA	TGTGCCAGCAGCTTATTGAGTTCCTATAATTCACCCCTCCACTTT	CASSLLSSYNSPLHF
TRBV12-3/TRBV12-4	many	TRBJ1-6	TRBD1	TGTGCCAGCAGTCCCGACAGGGTAGGTTCACCCCTCCACTTT	CASSPDRVGSPLHF
TRBV5-4	NA	TRBJ1-2	NA	TGTGCCAGCAGCTTGGGAGGCCCACTTGAAGGCTACACCTTC	CASSLGGPLEGYTF
TRBV3-1	NA	TRBJ1-6	NA	TGTGCCAGCCGACTTCAAGACACTAGTAATTCACCCCTCCACTTT	CASRLQDTSNSPLHF
TRBV7-2	once	TRBJ1-3	NA	TGTGCCAGCAGCCAGGGGTCGGGGAGTTCTGGAAACACCATATATTTT	CASSQGSGSSGNTIYF
TRBV4-1	NA	TRBJ2-2	NA	TGCGCCAGCAGCCAAACAGGGGAGCTGTTTTTT	CASSQTGELFF
TRBV19	NA	TRBJ1-5	NA	TGTGCCACCAAGGAAGGGTATGATCAGCCCCAGCATTTT	CATKEGYDQPQHF
TRBV20-1	NA	TRBJ2-1	NA	TGCAGTGCTAGGTCGGCTAGCACCGATGAGCAGTTCTTC	CSARSASTDEQFF
TRBV2	many	TRBJ2-3	NA	TGTGCCAGCAGTGACCCCAAGACTAGTAAGGGCACAGATACGCAGTATTTT	CASSDPKTSKGTDTQYF
TRBV9	NA	TRBJ2-2	NA	TGTGCCAGCAGCGCTACTAGCGGGGAGCTGTTTTTT	CASSATSGELFF
TRBV2	NA	TRBJ1-1	NA	TGTGCCAGCAGCTACCCCCCTGAAGGGGAGGCTGAAGCTTTCTTT	CASSYPPEGEAEAFF
TRBV7-2	few	TRBJ2-5	NA	TGTGCCAGCAGCCCATCCGAGACCCAGTACTTC	CASSPSETQYF
TRBV6-2/TRBV6-3	NA	TRBJ2-7	NA	TGTGCCAGCAGTACCGGGACCTTTAGCTCCTACGAGCAGTACTTC	CASSTGTFSSYEQYF
TRBV20-1	NA	TRBJ2-1	TRBD2	TGCAGTGCTAGAGGGGGGGGTGATGAGCAGTTCTTC	CSARGGGDEQFF
TRBV28	many	TRBJ2-7	NA	TGTGCCAGCAGCCCGTTCGATGGGGCCGCCTACGAGCAGTACTTC	CASSPFDGAAYEQYF
TRBV7-9	NA	TRBJ2-7	TRBD1	TGTGCCAGCAGCTCGGACAGGGGCCAATACGAGCAGTACTTC	CASSSDRGQYEQYF
TRBV20-1	once	TRBJ2-7	TRBD1	TGCAGTGCTAGGGACAGGGGGCGGGAAGAGCAGTACTTC	CSARDRGREEQYF
TRBV2	many	TRBJ1-2	TRBD1	TGTGCCAGCAGGGAGGGACAGGGCCTCGGCTACACCTTC	CASREGQGLGYTF
TRBV10-3	NA	TRBJ2-7	NA	TGTGCCATCAGTGAGCGGTCTCCTACCTACGAGCAGTACTTC	CAISERSPTYEQYF
TRBV25-1	NA	TRBJ1-1	NA	TGTGCCAGCAGTGTTGAGGGGGTGAACACTGAAGCTTTCTTT	CASSVEGVNTEAFF
TRBV7-6	many	TRBJ1-1	NA	TGTGCCAGCAGCCCCCGGGCATACACTGAAGCTTTCTTT	CASSPRAYTEAFF
TRBV14	many	TRBJ2-1	TRBD2	TGTGCCAGCAGCCGAATAGCGGGGGCCGCCAATGAGCAGTTCTTC	CASSRIAGAANEQFF
TRBV7-2	NA	TRBJ1-2	TRBD1	TGTGCCAGCAGCGGCCCGACAGGGGGCGCCGATGGCTACACCTTC	CASSGPTGGADGYTF
TRBV11-2	NA	TRBJ1-1	NA	TGTGCCAGCACCCAAGGGCCTAACACTGAAGCTTTCTTT	CASTQGPNTEAFF
TRBV7-2	many	TRBJ2-1	TRBD1	TGTGCCAGCAGCCTTTGGACAGGCTCCTACAATGAGCAGTTCTTC	CASSLWTGSYNEQFF
TRBV29-1	many	TRBJ2-7	TRBD1	TGCAGCGTCGCCGGACAGGCCTACGAGCAGTACTTC	CSVAGQAYEQYF
TRBV2	NA	TRBJ1-2	NA	TGTGCCAGCAGTGAAGCGCTTCAGGGACGGATCTTC	CASSEALQGRIF